This T cell receptor (beta chain) was sequenced for a study of healthy donors' naive CD4 and CD8 T cells. Each TCR library used around 500 ng of total RNA and a linear amplification protocol. TCRdb called the reads again in MiXCR, with one record for every CDR3 protein. The sample has some 190,000 distinct CDR3 sequences, around 70% seen once. CD4+CD8-CD45RO-CD45RA+ cells were naive CD4+; CD8+CD4-CD45RA+CD27bright cells were naive CD8+. About this clonotype: Its antigen is not identified.

Regarding the study as a whole: CDR3 charge plus V and J genes appeared to account for 10% to 15% of CD4/CD8 variance. Bulk sequencing left alpha and beta chains unpaired. Naive CD4+ and CD8+ cells reportedly differed in usage of most V and J genes.

The sample comprised naive CD4+ and CD8+ T cells sorted from blood, pooled from several donors. This TCR came from a pool of human donors in good health; the sample pools cells from several healthy donors.

DNA for the CDR3: TGTGCCAGCAGCTCCGCGGGAGCGACCGATGAGCAGTTCTTC. The encoded protein is CASSSAGATDEQFF. This chain connects TRBV6-5 to TRBJ2-1, with 7 positions matching TRBD2. Germline loops: CDR1 MNHEY, CDR2 SVGAGI. The CDR3 contains 14 residues. Unmatched junction bases numbered 10, after V lost 6 bases and J lost 8 bases.